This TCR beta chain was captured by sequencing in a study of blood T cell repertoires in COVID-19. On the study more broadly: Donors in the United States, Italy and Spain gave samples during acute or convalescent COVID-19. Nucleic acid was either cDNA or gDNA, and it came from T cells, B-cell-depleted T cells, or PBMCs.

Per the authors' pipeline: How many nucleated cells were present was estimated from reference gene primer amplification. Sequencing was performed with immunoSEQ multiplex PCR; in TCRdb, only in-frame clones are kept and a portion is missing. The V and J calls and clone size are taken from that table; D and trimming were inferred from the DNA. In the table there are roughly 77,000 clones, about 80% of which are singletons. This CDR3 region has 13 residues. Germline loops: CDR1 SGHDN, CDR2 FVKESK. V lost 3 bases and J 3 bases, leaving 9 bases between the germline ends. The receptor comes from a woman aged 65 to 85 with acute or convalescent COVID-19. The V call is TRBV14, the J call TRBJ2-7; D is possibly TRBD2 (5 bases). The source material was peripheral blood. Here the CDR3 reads CASSHGRSYEQYF. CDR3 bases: TGTGCCAGCAGCCATGGGAGAAGCTACGAGCAGTACTTC.